Shown below are 2 T cell receptor beta chains from a single sample sequenced in a study of beta chain features in type 1 diabetes. Sequencing targeted expressed TCRB transcripts, as all isolated RNA had been reverse transcribed. Repertoires were generated with immunoSEQ multiplex PCR, while TCRdb's copy carries only in-frame clones and drops some. Altogether 500,000 to 700,000 clones are present, 15% to 19% being singletons, with the ten largest covering about 0.097%. Material for sequencing was naive CD4+ T cells from blood. All receptors derive from a young man in good health.

There are a few counts of this clone. The rearrangement uses TRBV21-1 and TRBJ2-7; the table's D call of TRBD1 was not tested on the DNA. TRBV21-1 is a pseudogene locus. This CDR3 contains 15 residues. CDR3 region: CASSKVAGGRDEQYF. CDR3 coding DNA: TGTGCCAGCAGCAAAGTGGCAGGGGGCAGGGACGAGCAGTACTTC.

The rearrangement joins TRBV6-5 to TRBJ2-6; D may match TRBD1 or TRBD2 (5 bases each). Germline-derived CDR1 and CDR2 are MNHEY and SVGAGI. V shed 11 bases and J shed 0 bases, with 11 bases lying between them. The CDR3 is 14 residues long. The CDR3, as DNA: TGTGCCTGCGCAGGGAGCTCTGGGGCCAACGTCCTGACTTTC. Translation gives CACAGSSGANVLTF.